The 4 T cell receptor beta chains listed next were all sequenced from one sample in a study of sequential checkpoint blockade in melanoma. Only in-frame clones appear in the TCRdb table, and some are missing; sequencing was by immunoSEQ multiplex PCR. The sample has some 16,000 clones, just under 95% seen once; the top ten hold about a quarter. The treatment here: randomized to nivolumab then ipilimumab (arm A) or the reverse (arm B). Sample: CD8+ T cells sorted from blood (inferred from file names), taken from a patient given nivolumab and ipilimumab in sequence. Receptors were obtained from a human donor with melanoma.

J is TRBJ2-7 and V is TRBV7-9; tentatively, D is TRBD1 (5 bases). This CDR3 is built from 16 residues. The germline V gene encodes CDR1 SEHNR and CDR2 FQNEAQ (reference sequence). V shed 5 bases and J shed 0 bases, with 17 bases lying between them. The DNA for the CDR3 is TGTGCCAGCAGCCAGGGTTTAGGCACGAGCTCCTACGAGCAGTACGTC. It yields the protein CASSQGLGTSSYEQYV.

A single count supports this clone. CDR3 protein: CASSISPGAGGPREQYF. In DNA form, the CDR3 reads TGTGCCAGTAGTATCTCTCCCGGGGCGGGAGGGCCGAGGGAGCAGTACTTC. The genes are TRBV19 and TRBJ2-7; TRBD2 agrees at 9 bases. Germline V CDR1 and CDR2: LNHDA, SQIVND (reference sequence). With V trimmed by 3 bases and J by 7 bases, 16 bases remained unmatched. CDR3 length: 17 amino acids.

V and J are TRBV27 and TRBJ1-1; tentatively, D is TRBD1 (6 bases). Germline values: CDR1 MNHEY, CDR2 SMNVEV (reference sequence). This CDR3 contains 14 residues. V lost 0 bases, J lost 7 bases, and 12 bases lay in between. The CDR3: CASSLSGGKFEAFF. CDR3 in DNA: TGTGCCAGCAGTTTATCTGGGGGCAAGTTTGAAGCTTTCTTT.

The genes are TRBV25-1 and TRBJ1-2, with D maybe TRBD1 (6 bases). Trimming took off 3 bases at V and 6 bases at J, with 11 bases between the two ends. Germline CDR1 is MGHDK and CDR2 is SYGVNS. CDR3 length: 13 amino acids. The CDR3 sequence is CASSDPGAHGYTF. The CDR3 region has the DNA TGTGCCAGCAGTGATCCAGGGGCTCATGGCTACACCTTC.